What follows describes a single T cell receptor beta chain. Its antigen is currently unknown. Molecular barcoding with unique molecular identifiers was used for the TCRbeta library. One entry per CDR3 protein, called by TCRdb with MiXCR from the PCR reads. The sample consists of about 870,000 distinct CDR3 sequences, 15% to 20% of them appearing once. The data are from a study of T-cell reconstitution after alpha-beta-depleted transplantation in children. Study conclusions and caveats: After transplant, high TCRbeta diversity at day 60 in some patients arose from surviving recipient T cells and thymic progenitors. When one year had passed after transplant, most T-cell counts and diversity came from newly produced T cells. Two months or so post-transplant, alpha-beta T cells reportedly derived from several hundred expanded graft clones.

The TCR comes from a male patient under 18 who had a stem cell transplant for acute lymphoblastic leukemia, so the T cells may come from the graft donor. Sequences were derived from PBMCs, mostly from graft donor cells, sampled 360 days after TCRalphabeta/CD19-depleted stem cell transplant.

CDR3 in DNA: TGTGCCAGCAGTATTGTCGGGCAGGGCATTTACAACGAGCAGTACTTC. Translation gives CASSIVGQGIYNEQYF. V gene TRBV12-3 or TRBV12-4 combines with J gene TRBJ2-7; weak D call: TRBD1 (5 bases). The CDR3 sequence is 16 residues long. The V gene lost 5 bases and the J gene lost 5 bases, with 22 bases spanning the gap.